The following is a T cell receptor (beta chain) sequence with its context. This clone's antigen is unknown. Within one base of it there is no much larger clone, and no base qualities were kept. The germline V gene specifies SGHRS as CDR1 and YFSETQ as CDR2. The CDR3 numbers 18 residues from cysteine through phenylalanine. The sequence is cut down to CDR3 DNA, 54 bases in frame from base 1. The V and J ends are trimmed by 4 bases and 2 bases, leaving 24 bases between them. Blood samples were collected up to 4 times in the first month after transplant and then at least monthly when available. The data stem from a study of graft-versus-host responses after intestinal transplantation (dated by TCRdb to the early 2020s). At the level of the whole study: Recipients received multivisceral, liver-intestinal, or isolated intestinal transplants. Rather than being sequenced by the commercial service, samples from a few later patients were sequenced in-house on an Illumina MiSeq and processed with MiXCR. After intestinal transplantation, graft-versus-host and host-versus-graft alloreactive T cell clones were followed in the graft, circulation and bone marrow using bulk TCR-beta CDR3 sequencing. To identify alloreactive clones, pre-transplant mixed lymphocyte reaction products were sequenced and then compared with unstimulated pre-transplant donor and recipient T cells. The cohort enrolled approximately 24 intestinal transplant recipients, one of whom was a retransplant, and a few patients without pretransplant specimens were excluded. Every recipient was given anti-thymocyte globulin induction, followed by roughly 3 years of maintenance tacrolimus and steroids. Donor T cell macrochimerism was defined as a peak of at least 4% donor T cells among recipient peripheral blood mononuclear cells. Findings and caveats that apply to the study as a whole: The conclusions were limited by the relatively low number and heterogeneity of the intestinal transplant patients. In patients with donor T cell macrochimerism, the allografts had high GvH to HvG T cell clonal ratios. Peak levels of circulating GvH clones were associated with declines in HvG clones early after transplant. GvH clones were found in recipient bone marrow, and some of the GvH clones appeared earlier in ileal mucosa or blood, which is consistent with an intestinal mucosal origin.

Library prep was done by the immunoSEQ multiplex PCR assay. For most patients, genomic DNA was subjected to high-throughput TCR-beta CDR3 sequencing by Adaptive Biotechnologies. On the study's bioinformatics: TCR sequencing data for roughly 17 patients were retrieved from Adaptive's ImmunoSEQ software; three other patients were processed with MiXCR and VDJtools. CDR3 nucleotide sequences shared between donor and recipient were removed because their origin could not be assigned. To be classed as alloreactive, a clone needed at least 2-fold expansion over unstimulated cells and a minimum CFSE-low frequency of 0.002% (template counts) or 0.001% (read counts). Mappable clones were those detected in sequenced pre-transplant spleen, lymph node, or MLR CFSE-low populations of the donor or recipient. Cumulative frequency of alloreactive clones was calculated as a percentage of all sequences weighted by copy number. Here the immuneACCESS table is served through TCRdb, limited to in-frame sequences with V and J called. Missing clones are a known gap in these copies; in checked studies unresolved V genes cover under half, and the rest lacks a known reason. The V and J calls and clone size come from that table; D and trimming were worked out from the DNA. The sample table records around 43,000 clones; 91% of these occur just once. The ten largest clones capture 4% to 4.5% of the sample.

This TCR was recovered from a human patient who received an intestinal transplant, so some T cells may come from the graft donor. The specimen comprised PBMCs, sampled 524 days after transplant. This chain joins TRBV5-1 to TRBJ1-2; D gene: possibly TRBD1, on 6 matching bases. The nucleotide sequence reads TGCGCCAGCAGCGTGGAAGTGCCCCCGGGACACCGGAACTATGGCTACACCTTC. This codes for CASSVEVPPGHRNYGYTF.